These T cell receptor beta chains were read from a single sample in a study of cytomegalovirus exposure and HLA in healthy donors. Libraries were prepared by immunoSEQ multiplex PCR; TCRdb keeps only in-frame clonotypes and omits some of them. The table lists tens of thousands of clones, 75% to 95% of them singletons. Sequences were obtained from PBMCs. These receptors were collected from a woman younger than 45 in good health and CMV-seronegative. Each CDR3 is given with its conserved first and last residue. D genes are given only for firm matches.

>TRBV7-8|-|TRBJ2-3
CASSPLARTNTDTQYF
TGTGCCAGCAGCCCCCTAGCGAGAACAAACACAGATACGCAGTATTTT
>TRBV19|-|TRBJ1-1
CASSISEGVVNTEAFF
TGTGCCAGTAGTATTAGCGAAGGAGTAGTGAACACTGAAGCTTTCTTT
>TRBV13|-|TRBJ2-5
CASSPGHGGTQYF
TGTGCCAGCAGCCCAGGACACGGCGGGACCCAGTACTTC
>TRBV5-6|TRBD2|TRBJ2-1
CASSLYLLAGANEQFF
TGTGCCAGCAGCTTGTACCTCCTAGCGGGAGCCAATGAGCAGTTCTTC
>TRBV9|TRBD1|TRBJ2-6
CASSPQLKTGGGFSGANVLTF
TGTGCCAGCAGCCCACAACTGAAAACAGGGGGCGGCTTCTCTGGGGCCAACGTCCTGACTTTC
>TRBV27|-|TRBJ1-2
CASSLSGGGSGYTF
TGTGCCAGCAGTTTATCGGGTGGAGGGAGCGGCTACACCTTC
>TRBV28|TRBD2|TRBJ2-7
CASSSVASGRIYEQYF
TGTGCCAGCAGTTCGGTCGCTAGCGGGAGAATCTACGAGCAGTACTTC
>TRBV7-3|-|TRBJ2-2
CASSSVNTGELFF
TGTGCCAGCAGTTCCGTGAACACCGGGGAGCTGTTTTTT
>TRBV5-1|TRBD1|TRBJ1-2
CASRTTGGYGYTF
TGCGCCAGCAGAACGACAGGGGGCTATGGCTACACCTTC
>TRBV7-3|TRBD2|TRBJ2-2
CASSAGLAGGRGTGELFF
TGTGCCAGCAGCGCGGGACTAGCGGGAGGGCGGGGAACCGGGGAGCTGTTTTTT
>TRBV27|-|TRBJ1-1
CASRVGTGTEAFF
TGTGCCAGCAGAGTGGGGACTGGGACTGAAGCTTTCTTT
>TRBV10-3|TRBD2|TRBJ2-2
CASNRGAGANTGELFF
TGTGCCTCTAACCGCGGGGCGGGGGCGAACACCGGGGAGCTGTTTTTT
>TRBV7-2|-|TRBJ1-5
CASSLSPDQPQHF
TGTGCCAGCAGCTTATCCCCCGATCAGCCCCAGCATTTT
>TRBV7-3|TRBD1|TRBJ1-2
CASSLGQGEVRYGYTF
TGTGCCAGCAGCTTGGGACAGGGGGAGGTGCGGTATGGCTACACCTTC
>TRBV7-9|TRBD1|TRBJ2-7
CASSLSGQGNEQYF
TGTGCCAGCAGCTTGTCGGGACAGGGAAACGAGCAGTACTTC
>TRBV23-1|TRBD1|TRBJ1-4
CASANSPRDRGRSTNEKLFF
TGCGCCAGCGCAAATTCTCCCCGGGACAGGGGGCGATCAACTAATGAAAAACTGTTTTTT
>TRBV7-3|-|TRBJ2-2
CASSFGGDTGELFF
TGTGCCAGCAGCTTCGGAGGGGACACCGGGGAGCTGTTTTTT
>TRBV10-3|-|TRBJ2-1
CAISEYSGTAYNEQFF
TGTGCCATCAGTGAGTATAGCGGGACAGCTTATAATGAGCAGTTCTTC
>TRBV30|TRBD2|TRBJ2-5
CAWSPSGSETQYF
TGTGCCTGGAGCCCTAGCGGGAGTGAGACCCAGTACTTC
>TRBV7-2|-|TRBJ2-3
CASSLVPGPQGGQYF
TGTGCCAGCAGCTTAGTGCCGGGACCCCAGGGGGGGCAGTATTTT